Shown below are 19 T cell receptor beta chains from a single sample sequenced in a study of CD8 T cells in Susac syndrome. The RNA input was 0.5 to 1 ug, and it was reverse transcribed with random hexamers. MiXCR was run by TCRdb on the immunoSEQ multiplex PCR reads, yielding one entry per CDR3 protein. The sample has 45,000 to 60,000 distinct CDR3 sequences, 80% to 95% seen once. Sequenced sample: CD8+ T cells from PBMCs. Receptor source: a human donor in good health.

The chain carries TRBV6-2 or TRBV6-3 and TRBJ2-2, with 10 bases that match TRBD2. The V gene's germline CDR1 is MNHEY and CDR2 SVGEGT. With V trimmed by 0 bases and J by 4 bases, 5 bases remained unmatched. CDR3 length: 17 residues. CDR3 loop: CASSYSLAGAGTGELFF. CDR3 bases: TGTGCCAGCAGTTACTCCCTAGCGGGAGCAGGCACCGGGGAGCTGTTTTTT.

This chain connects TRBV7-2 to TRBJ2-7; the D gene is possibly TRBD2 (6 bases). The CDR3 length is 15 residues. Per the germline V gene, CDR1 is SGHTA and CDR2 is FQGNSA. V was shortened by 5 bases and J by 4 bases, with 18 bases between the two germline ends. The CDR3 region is CASSPRPGTWYEQYF. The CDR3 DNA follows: TGTGCCAGCAGCCCGCGGCCAGGGACTTGGTACGAGCAGTACTTC.

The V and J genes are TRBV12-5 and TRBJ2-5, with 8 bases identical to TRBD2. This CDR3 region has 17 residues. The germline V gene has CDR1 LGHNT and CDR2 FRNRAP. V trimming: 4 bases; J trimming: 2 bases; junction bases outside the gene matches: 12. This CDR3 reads CASGSSDTRGGQETQYF. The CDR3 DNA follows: TGTGCTAGTGGTTCTTCGGACACTCGGGGGGGTCAAGAGACCCAGTACTTC.

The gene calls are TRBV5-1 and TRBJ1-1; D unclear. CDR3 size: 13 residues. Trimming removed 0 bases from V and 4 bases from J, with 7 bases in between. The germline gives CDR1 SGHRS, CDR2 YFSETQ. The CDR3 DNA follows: TGCGCCAGCAGCTTGGTTTCGTCCACTGAAGCTTTCTTT. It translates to CASSLVSSTEAFF.

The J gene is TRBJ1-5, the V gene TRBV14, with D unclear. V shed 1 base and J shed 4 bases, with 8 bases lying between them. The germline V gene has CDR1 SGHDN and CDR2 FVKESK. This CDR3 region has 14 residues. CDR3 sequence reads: CASSQGGFNQPQHF. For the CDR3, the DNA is TGTGCCAGCAGCCAAGGAGGGTTTAATCAGCCCCAGCATTTT.

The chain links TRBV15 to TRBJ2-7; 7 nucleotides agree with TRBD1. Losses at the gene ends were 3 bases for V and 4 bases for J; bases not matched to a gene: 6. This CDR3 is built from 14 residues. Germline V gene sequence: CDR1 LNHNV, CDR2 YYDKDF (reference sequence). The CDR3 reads CATSSGQVGYEQYF. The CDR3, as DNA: TGTGCCACCAGCAGCGGACAGGTCGGATACGAGCAGTACTTC.

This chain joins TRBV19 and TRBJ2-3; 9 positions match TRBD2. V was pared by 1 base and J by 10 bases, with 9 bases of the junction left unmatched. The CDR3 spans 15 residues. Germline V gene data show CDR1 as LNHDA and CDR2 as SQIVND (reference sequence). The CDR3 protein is CASSIVKGGGRAQYF. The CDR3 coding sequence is TGTGCCAGTAGTATAGTGAAAGGCGGCGGGAGGGCGCAGTATTTT.

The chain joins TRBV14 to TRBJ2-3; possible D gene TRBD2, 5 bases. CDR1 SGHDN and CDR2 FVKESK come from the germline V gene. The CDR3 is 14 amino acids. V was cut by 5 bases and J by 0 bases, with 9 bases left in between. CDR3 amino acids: CASSSRVSTDTQYF. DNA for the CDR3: TGTGCCAGCAGCTCGCGGGTTAGCACAGATACGCAGTATTTT.

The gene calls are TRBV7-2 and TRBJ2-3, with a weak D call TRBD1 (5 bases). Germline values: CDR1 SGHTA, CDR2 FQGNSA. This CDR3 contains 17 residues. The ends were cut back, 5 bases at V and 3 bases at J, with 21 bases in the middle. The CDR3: CASSASLGHPRTDTQYF. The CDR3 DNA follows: TGTGCCAGCAGCGCCAGCCTAGGACACCCTAGAACAGATACGCAGTATTTT.

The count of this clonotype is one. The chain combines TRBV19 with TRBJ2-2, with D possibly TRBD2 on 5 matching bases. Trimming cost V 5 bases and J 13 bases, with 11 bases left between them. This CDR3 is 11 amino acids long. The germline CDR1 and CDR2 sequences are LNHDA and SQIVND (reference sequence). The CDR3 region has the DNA TGTGCCAGTAGTCTCCACGAGGGGCTGTTTTTT. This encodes CASSLHEGLFF.

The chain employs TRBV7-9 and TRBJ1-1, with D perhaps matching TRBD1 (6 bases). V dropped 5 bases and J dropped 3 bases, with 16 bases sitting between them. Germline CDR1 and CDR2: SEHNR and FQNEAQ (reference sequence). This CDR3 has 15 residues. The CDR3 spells CASSAQGPGDTEAFF. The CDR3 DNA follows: TGTGCCAGCAGCGCCCAGGGGCCTGGGGACACTGAAGCTTTCTTT.

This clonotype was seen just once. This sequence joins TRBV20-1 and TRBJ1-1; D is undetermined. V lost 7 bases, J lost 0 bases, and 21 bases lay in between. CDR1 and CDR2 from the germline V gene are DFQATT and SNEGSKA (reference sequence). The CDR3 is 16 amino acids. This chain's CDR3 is CSVGGLPGTMNTEAFF. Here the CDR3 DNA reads TGCAGTGTTGGAGGTCTCCCAGGTACCATGAACACTGAAGCTTTCTTT.

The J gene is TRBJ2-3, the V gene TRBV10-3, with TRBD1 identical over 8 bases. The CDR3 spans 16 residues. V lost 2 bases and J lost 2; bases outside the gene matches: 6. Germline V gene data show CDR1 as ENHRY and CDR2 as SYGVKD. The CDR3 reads CAISEGAGGSTDTQYF. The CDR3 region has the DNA TGTGCCATCAGTGAGGGTGCAGGGGGCTCCACAGATACGCAGTATTTT.

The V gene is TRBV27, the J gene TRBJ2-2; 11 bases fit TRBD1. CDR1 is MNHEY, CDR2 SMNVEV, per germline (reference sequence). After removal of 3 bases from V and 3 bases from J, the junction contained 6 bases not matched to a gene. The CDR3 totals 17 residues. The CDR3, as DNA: TGTGCCAGCAGTTTCCTCCGGACAGGGGGCGACACCGGGGAGCTGTTTTTT. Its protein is CASSFLRTGGDTGELFF.

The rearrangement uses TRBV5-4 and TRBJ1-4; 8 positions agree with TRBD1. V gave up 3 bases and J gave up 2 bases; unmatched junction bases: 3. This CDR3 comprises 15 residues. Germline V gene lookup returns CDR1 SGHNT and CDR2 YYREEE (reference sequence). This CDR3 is CASSSWTGTNEKLFF. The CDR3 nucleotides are TGTGCCAGCAGCTCCTGGACAGGGACTAATGAAAAACTGTTTTTT.

As DNA, the CDR3 is TGCAGTGCTGCCAACATGAACACTGAAGCTTTCTTT. This sequence encodes CSAANMNTEAFF. This rearrangement joins TRBV20-1 to TRBJ1-1; D unclear. This CDR3 contains 12 residues. CDR1 is DFQATT and CDR2 is SNEGSKA in the germline V gene (reference sequence). Trimming took 5 bases from V and 0 from J, leaving 7 bases between them.

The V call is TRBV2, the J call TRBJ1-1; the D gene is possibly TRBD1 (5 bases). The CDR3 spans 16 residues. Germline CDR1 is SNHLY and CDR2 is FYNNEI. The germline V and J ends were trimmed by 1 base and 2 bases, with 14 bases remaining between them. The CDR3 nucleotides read TGTGCCAGCAGTGAAGAGTTGCGCAGGGTTAACACTGAAGCTTTCTTT. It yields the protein CASSEELRRVNTEAFF. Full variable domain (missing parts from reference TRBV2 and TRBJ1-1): EPEVTQTPSHQVTQMGQEVILRCVPISNHLYFYWYRQILGQKVEFLVSFYNNEISEKSEIFDDQFSVERPDGSNFTLKIRSTKLEDSAMYFCASSEELRRVNTEAFFGQGTRLTVV.

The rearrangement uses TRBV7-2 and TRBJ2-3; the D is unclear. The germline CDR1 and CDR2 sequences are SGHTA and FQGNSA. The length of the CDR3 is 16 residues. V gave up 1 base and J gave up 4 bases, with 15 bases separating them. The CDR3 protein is CASSLVAGSRADTQYF. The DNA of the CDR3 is TGTGCCAGCAGCTTAGTAGCCGGATCAAGGGCAGATACGCAGTATTTT.

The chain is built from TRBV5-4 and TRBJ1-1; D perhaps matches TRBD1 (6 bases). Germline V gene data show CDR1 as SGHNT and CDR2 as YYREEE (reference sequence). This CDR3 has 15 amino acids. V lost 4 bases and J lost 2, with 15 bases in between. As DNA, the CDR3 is TGTGCCAGCAGCCCGGGGGTGACAGGAAACACTGAAGCTTTCTTT. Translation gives CASSPGVTGNTEAFF.